The 22 T cell receptor beta chains listed next were all sequenced from one sample in a study of shared clonotypes between healthy human individuals. Profiled with immunoSEQ multiplex PCR; TCRdb holds only in-frame clones, not every one. Among roughly 1 million clones, 70% to 80% were seen once, and the ten largest hold over 1.3%. Sequenced material: memory CD4+ T cells sorted from blood. The subset: CD45RA-negative fraction. The receptors shown here come from a young man in good health.

This clone has more than one count but fewer than ten. This sample includes further DNA sequences coding for the same CDR3. This sequence joins TRBV4-1 and TRBJ2-7; the match to TRBD2 covers 11 bases. The J segment lost 2 bases and the V segment lost 1 base, leaving 4 bases of the junction unmatched. The germline V gene has CDR1 MGHRA and CDR2 YSYEKL. The CDR3 is 16 residues long. Written as DNA, the CDR3 is TGCGCCAGCAGCCAAGGGCTAGCGGGGGGCACCTACGAGCAGTACTTC. Amino acid sequence: CASSQGLAGGTYEQYF.

This clone was picked up one time. This rearrangement joins TRBV9 to TRBJ2-5, with unresolved D. V was trimmed by 1 base and J by 5 bases, leaving 9 bases between them. CDR1 is SGDLS and CDR2 is YYNGEE in the germline V gene. This CDR3 has 13 amino acids. CDR3: CASSVRPEETQYF. CDR3 DNA: TGTGCCAGCAGCGTAAGACCGGAGGAGACCCAGTACTTC. Full variable domain (missing parts from reference TRBV9 and TRBJ2-5): DSGVTQTPKHLITATGQRVTLRCSPRSGDLSVYWYQQSLDQGLQFLIQYYNGEERAKGNILERFSAQQFPDLHSELNLSSLELGDSALYFCASSVRPEETQYFGPGTRLLVL.

V and J are TRBV7-2 and TRBJ1-2; 9 bases map to TRBD1. V lost 5 bases, J lost 8 bases, and 6 bases stayed unmatched. From germline, CDR1 is SGHTA and CDR2 FQGNSA. The CDR3 is made up of 13 amino acids. CDR3 bases: TGTGCCAGCAGCCAAGGGGACAGGGCAGGCTACACCTTC. This translates into CASSQGDRAGYTF.

This chain connects TRBV7-2 to TRBJ2-5, with D possibly being TRBD2 (7 bases). This CDR3 spans 16 amino acids. The germline V gene encodes CDR1 SGHTA and CDR2 FQGNSA. Trimming cost V 1 base and J 5 bases, with 17 bases left between them. This CDR3 reads CASSLGGGGGLETQYF. CDR3 DNA: TGTGCCAGCAGCTTAGGGGGGGGAGGGGGGTTGGAGACCCAGTACTTC.

The CDR3 sequence is CASQQSYEQYF. In nucleotides, the CDR3 is TGTGCCAGTCAACAGAGCTACGAGCAGTACTTC. The chain is built from TRBV6-1 and TRBJ2-7; no clear D. Trimming stripped 9 bases from V and 3 bases from J, with 9 bases between. CDR1 is MNHNS and CDR2 is SASEGT in the germline V gene. This CDR3 comprises 11 residues.

The V call is TRBV30, the J call TRBJ1-4; 7 bases map to TRBD1. The J segment lost 4 bases and the V segment lost 6 bases, leaving 14 bases of the junction unmatched. Looked up from germline, CDR1 is GTSNPN and CDR2 is SVGIG (reference sequence). The CDR3 is made up of 16 amino acids. The CDR3 sequence: CACHAGTGVFNEKLFF. DNA of the CDR3: TGTGCCTGCCACGCGGGAACAGGGGTCTTTAATGAAAAACTGTTTTTT.

The rearrangement links TRBV5-8 to TRBJ1-2, with 10 nucleotides matching TRBD1. This CDR3 comprises 15 residues. Germline lookup yields CDR1 SGHTS and CDR2 YDEGEE. V was clipped by 2 bases and J by 0 bases; unmatched bases: 1. In nucleotides, the CDR3 is TGTGCCAGCAGCTTTGGGACAGGGGCTAACTATGGCTACACCTTC. Amino acids: CASSFGTGANYGYTF.

This clone has only a few counts. The gene calls are TRBV5-4 and TRBJ1-6; the D gene is possibly TRBD1 (5 bases). This CDR3 is built from 15 residues. CDR1 is SGHNT and CDR2 is YYREEE in the germline V gene (reference sequence). V lost 4 bases to trimming and J lost 8 bases, with 16 bases between them. CDR3 loop: CASSPTGGKDSPLHF. In DNA form, the CDR3 reads TGTGCCAGCAGCCCTACGGGGGGGAAGGATTCACCCCTCCACTTT.

The rearrangement joins TRBV30 to TRBJ2-5; D is ambiguous. The germline CDR1 and CDR2 sequences are GTSNPN and SVGIG (reference sequence). The CDR3 sequence is 13 residues long. V lost 0 bases and J lost 7, with 12 bases in between. The CDR3 nucleotides are TGTGCCTGGAGTGTACCTTTTGTTAGGACCCAGTACTTC. Translation: CAWSVPFVRTQYF.

This sequence joins TRBV30 and TRBJ1-4; D remains unclear. CDR3 length: 14 residues. Between the trimmed V and J ends, which lost 2 bases and 7 bases, there was a span of 14 bases. Germline CDR1 is GTSNPN and CDR2 is SVGIG (reference sequence). The CDR3 region has the DNA TGTGCCTGGAGTCCCCGAAATGTTCCTGAAAAACTGTTTTTT. It specifies CAWSPRNVPEKLFF.

The chain has TRBV6-5 and TRBJ1-2; D gene unclear. This CDR3 is 14 amino acids long. Looked up from germline, CDR1 is MNHEY and CDR2 is SVGAGI. V was shortened by 4 bases and J by 6 bases, with 15 bases between the two germline ends. The CDR3 sequence: CASSSSQSPNGYTF. The CDR3 nucleotides are TGTGCCAGCAGTTCAAGCCAATCCCCTAATGGCTACACCTTC.

The chain has TRBV6-1 and TRBJ2-5, with D perhaps TRBD2 (7 bases). Trimming pared 1 base from V and 4 bases from J, leaving 16 bases between. Germline CDR1 and CDR2: MNHNS and SASEGT. The CDR3 runs 16 residues. CDR3 nucleotide sequence: TGTGCCAGCAGTGAAGGGGCGGGGGCGTGGGGAGAGACCCAGTACTTC. Translating gives CASSEGAGAWGETQYF.

The chain combines TRBV28 with TRBJ1-5; tentatively, D is TRBD1 (5 bases). V shed 7 bases and J shed 6 bases, with 16 bases lying between them. CDR3 length: 14 amino acids. From germline, CDR1 is MDHEN and CDR2 SYDVKM. The CDR3 reads CASTPWGDGQPQHF. The CDR3 DNA reads TGTGCCAGCACTCCCTGGGGGGATGGTCAGCCCCAGCATTTT.

This chain links TRBV30 with TRBJ1-6, with D unresolved. Trimming cost V 2 bases and J 7 bases, with 6 bases left between them. The CDR3 loop spans 12 amino acids. The germline gives CDR1 GTSNPN, CDR2 SVGIG (reference sequence). The CDR3, as DNA: TGTGCCTGGAGTAGTCCGAATTCACCCCTCCACTTT. This translates into CAWSSPNSPLHF.

This clone was detected ten times or more. CDR3 sequence reads: CASSIPGLIFTEAFF. In DNA, the CDR3 is TGTGCCAGTAGTATACCGGGACTGATTTTTACTGAAGCTTTCTTT. The V call is TRBV19, the J call TRBJ1-1, with TRBD1 as a possible D gene (5 bases). From germline, CDR1 is LNHDA and CDR2 SQIVND (reference sequence). The CDR3 spans 15 residues. The V and J ends lost 2 bases and 5 bases respectively, with 15 bases between them.

The chain links TRBV27 to TRBJ2-3, with D tentatively TRBD1 or TRBD2 (5 bases each). The V end lost 6 bases, the J end lost 0 bases, and 13 bases lay between the germline ends. The length of the CDR3 is 15 residues. Germline loops: CDR1 MNHEY, CDR2 SMNVEV (reference sequence). The CDR3 sequence: CASRSSRDSTDTQYF. CDR3 nucleotide sequence: TGTGCCAGCAGATCCTCTCGGGACAGCACAGATACGCAGTATTTT.

With respect to this clone: This sample also contains other DNA sequences that code for the same CDR3. The rearrangement links TRBV30 to TRBJ1-2; D call uncertain. Deletions cut 3 bases from V and 7 bases from J, with 6 bases between. The CDR3 totals 10 residues. Germline-derived CDR1 and CDR2 are GTSNPN and SVGIG (reference sequence). The CDR3 DNA is TGTGCCTGGAGCCTGCTTGGCTACACCTTC. Its protein is CAWSLLGYTF. Drawing the rest from reference TRBV30 and TRBJ1-2, the complete variable domain is SQTIHQWPATLVQPVGSPLSLECTVEGTSNPNLYWYRQAAGRGLQLLFYSVGIGQISSEVPQNLSASRPQDRQFILSSKKLLLSDSGFYLCAWSLLGYTFGSGTRLTVV.

This clone was picked up a small number of times. The chain couples TRBV9 to TRBJ1-6; D may be TRBD1 (5 bases). Trimming took 3 bases from V and 0 from J, leaving 13 bases between them. Germline CDR1 is SGDLS and CDR2 is YYNGEE. There are 17 residues in the CDR3. CDR3 DNA: TGTGCCAGCAGCGGTGCGGGGGTGAGCTCCTATAATTCACCCCTCCACTTT. This sequence encodes CASSGAGVSSYNSPLHF.

The V call is TRBV21-1, the J call TRBJ1-2; no check of the table's D call, TRBD1, against the DNA was made. TRBV21-1 is given as a pseudogene. The CDR3 sequence is 14 residues long. The CDR3 coding sequence is TGTGCCAGCAGCACTGGACAGGGGGTAATGGGCTACACCTTC. Translated: CASSTGQGVMGYTF.

The chain links TRBV5-1 to TRBJ2-3; perhaps TRBD1 as D (6 bases). The germline V gene encodes CDR1 SGHRS and CDR2 YFSETQ. The CDR3 contains 13 residues. V lost 4 bases and J 6 bases, leaving 12 bases between the germline ends. The CDR3, as DNA: TGCGCCAGCAGCCCAGGGGTTCGGGATACGCAGTATTTT. Translating it yields CASSPGVRDTQYF.

V and J are TRBV6-6 and TRBJ1-1, with D hard to call. The CDR3 is 12 amino acids. Germline assignment: CDR1 MNHNY and CDR2 SVGAGI (reference sequence). Trimming took 6 bases from V and 3 from J, leaving 8 bases between them. The CDR3 DNA follows: TGTGCCAGCAGCGGGATATACACTGAAGCTTTCTTT. This sequence encodes CASSGIYTEAFF.

The rearrangement links TRBV7-9 to TRBJ2-3; D not certain. Between the trimmed V and J ends, which lost 2 bases and 4 bases, there was a span of 13 bases. There are 15 residues in the CDR3. Germline-derived CDR1 and CDR2 are SEHNR and FQNEAQ (reference sequence). The CDR3 DNA sequence: TGTGCCAGCAGCTTAATCCAAAATCGTCCAGATACGCAGTATTTT. Residues: CASSLIQNRPDTQYF.